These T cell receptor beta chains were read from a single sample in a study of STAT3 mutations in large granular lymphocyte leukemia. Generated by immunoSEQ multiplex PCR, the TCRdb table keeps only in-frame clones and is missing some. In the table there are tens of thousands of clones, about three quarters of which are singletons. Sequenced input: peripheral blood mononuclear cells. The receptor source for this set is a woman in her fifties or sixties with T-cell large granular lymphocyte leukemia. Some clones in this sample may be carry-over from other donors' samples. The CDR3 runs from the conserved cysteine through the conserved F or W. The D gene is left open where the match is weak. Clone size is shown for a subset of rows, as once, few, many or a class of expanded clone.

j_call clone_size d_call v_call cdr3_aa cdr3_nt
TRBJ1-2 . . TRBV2 CASSVTVPYGYTF TGTGCCAGCAGTGTAACAGTACCCTATGGCTACACCTTC
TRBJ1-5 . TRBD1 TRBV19 CASSKGTANQPQHF TGTGCCAGTAGTAAAGGGACAGCCAATCAGCCCCAGCATTTT
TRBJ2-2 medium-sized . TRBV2 CASTESYTGELFF TGTGCCAGCACTGAGAGTTACACCGGGGAGCTGTTTTTT
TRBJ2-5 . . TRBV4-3 CASSQEMGETQYF TGCGCCAGCAGCCAAGAAATGGGAGAGACCCAGTACTTC
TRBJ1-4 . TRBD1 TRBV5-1 CASSVTGATNEKLFF TGCGCCAGCAGCGTCACAGGGGCAACTAATGAAAAACTGTTTTTT
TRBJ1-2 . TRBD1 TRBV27 CASSPGQPYGYTF TGTGCCAGCAGTCCGGGACAGCCCTATGGCTACACCTTC
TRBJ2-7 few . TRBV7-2 CASSPLSANEQYF TGTGCCAGCAGCCCGCTATCGGCAAACGAGCAGTACTTC
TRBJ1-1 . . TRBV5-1 CASSLGDNGNTEAFF TGCGCCAGCAGCTTGGGTGACAACGGGAACACTGAAGCTTTCTTT
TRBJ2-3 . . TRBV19 CATRRGSGTDTQYF TGTGCCACCCGTCGGGGATCGGGCACAGATACGCAGTATTTT
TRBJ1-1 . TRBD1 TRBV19 CASSRSGTANTEAFF TGTGCCAGTAGTAGATCCGGGACAGCAAACACTGAAGCTTTCTTT
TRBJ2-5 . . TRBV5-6 CASSLESTQYF TGTGCCAGCAGCTTGGAGTCGACCCAGTACTTC
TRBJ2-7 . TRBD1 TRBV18 CASSLLDRDEQYF TGTGCCAGCTCACTGTTGGACAGGGACGAGCAGTACTTC
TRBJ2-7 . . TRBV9 CASSAGDSYYEQYF TGTGCCAGCAGCGCCGGGGACTCTTACTACGAGCAGTACTTC
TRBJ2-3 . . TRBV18 CASSPQTEPIRQYF TGTGCCAGCTCACCACAGACTGAACCCATACGGCAGTATTTT
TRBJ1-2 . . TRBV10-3 CASKDGNLYGYTF TGTGCCAGCAAGGACGGAAACCTCTATGGCTACACCTTC
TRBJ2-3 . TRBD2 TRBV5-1 CASSLGIAGGPQYF TGCGCCAGCAGCTTGGGGATAGCGGGAGGGCCCCAGTATTTT
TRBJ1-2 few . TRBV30 CAWSRVPGNYGYTF TGTGCCTGGAGTCGGGTCCCCGGTAACTATGGCTACACCTTC
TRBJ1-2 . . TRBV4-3 CASSQDHTGFYGYTF TGCGCCAGCAGCCAAGATCACACAGGTTTCTATGGCTACACCTTC
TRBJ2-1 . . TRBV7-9 CASSPRGLSYNEQFF TGTGCCAGCAGCCCTCGGGGCCTCTCCTACAATGAGCAGTTCTTC
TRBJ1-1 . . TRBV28 CASSSPNSGRGQAFF TGTGCCAGCAGCTCTCCGAATTCGGGACGAGGTCAAGCTTTCTTT
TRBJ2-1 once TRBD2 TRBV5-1 CASRTAGERYNEQFF TGCGCCAGCAGGACAGCGGGAGAAAGGTACAATGAGCAGTTCTTC
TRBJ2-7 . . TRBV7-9 CASSLGRDSVSYEQYF TGTGCCAGCAGCTTGGGGAGGGACAGTGTTTCCTACGAGCAGTACTTC
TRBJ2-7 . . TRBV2 CASSVGGTSSYEQYF TGTGCCAGCAGTGTTGGCGGGACGAGCTCCTACGAGCAGTACTTC
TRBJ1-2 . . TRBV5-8 CASSHGTSRRYGYTF TGTGCCAGCAGCCATGGGACTTCCCGGAGGTATGGCTACACCTTC
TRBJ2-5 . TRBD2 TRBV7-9 CASSLPGLAGGRETQYF TGTGCCAGCAGCTTGCCCGGACTAGCGGGAGGAAGAGAGACCCAGTACTTC
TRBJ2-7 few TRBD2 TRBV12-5 CASATTSGSYEQYF TGTGCTAGTGCGACGACTAGCGGGAGCTACGAGCAGTACTTC
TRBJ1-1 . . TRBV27 CASSFRGEAFF TGTGCCAGCAGTTTCCGGGGTGAAGCTTTCTTT
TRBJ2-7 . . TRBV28 CASTRLTPRDEQYF TGTGCCAGCACGCGGTTGACACCCCGGGACGAGCAGTACTTC
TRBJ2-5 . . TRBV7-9 CASSLAIGGETQYF TGTGCCAGCAGCTTAGCGATAGGAGGGGAGACCCAGTACTTC